This T cell receptor (beta chain) is drawn from a study of shared clonotypes between healthy human individuals. This clone occurred a few times. The identical CDR3 is also encoded by other nucleotide sequences in the sample. CDR1 and CDR2 from the germline V gene are MNHEY and SMNVEV (reference sequence). The ends were cut back, 4 bases at V and 0 bases at J, with 0 bases in the middle. The CDR3 is 12 amino acids. Profiling relied on immunoSEQ multiplex PCR, and the TCRdb table lists in-frame clones only, not all of them. The top ten clones hold approximately 0.36% of a sample with around 2.5 million clones, 90% to 95% of them seen once.

This clonotype was sampled from a young man in good health. Some clones in this sample may be carry-over from other donors' samples. Sequenced sample: naive CD4+ T cells from PBMCs. The subset is: CD45RA+ positively selected. The chain couples TRBV27 to TRBJ2-2; D unclear. The CDR3 here is CASSSNTGELFF. Here the CDR3 DNA reads TGTGCCAGCAGTTCGAACACCGGGGAGCTGTTTTTT.